Below, one TCR beta chain is given with its context. The sample is drawn from a study of T cells after yellow fever vaccination. Template-switching 5'RACE yielded the TCR cDNA; a universal primer site and UMIs were added in the process. TCRdb independently ran MiXCR on the 5' RACE reads; one entry per CDR3 protein. The table includes about 400,000 distinct CDR3 sequences, around 10% detected once. This receptor was taken from a young man who received the YFV17D yellow fever vaccine. Sample: PBMCs, taken on the day of the first yellow fever vaccination.

The CDR3 spells CASSLAVANYGYTF. CDR3 in DNA: TGTGCCAGCAGCTTAGCAGTAGCTAACTATGGCTACACCTTC. The chain links TRBV7-2 to TRBJ1-2; D is ambiguous. V lost 0 bases to trimming and J lost 0 bases, with 5 bases between them. The CDR3 loop spans 14 amino acids. Per germline, CDR1 SGHTA and CDR2 FQGNSA. Combining the CDR3 with reference TRBV7-2 and TRBJ1-2 gives the whole variable domain GAGVSQSPSNKVTEKGKDVELRCDPISGHTALYWYRQSLGQGLEFLIYFQGNSAPDKSGLPSDRFSAERTGGSVSTLTIQRTQQEDSAVYLCASSLAVANYGYTFGSGTRLTVV.